The 25 T cell receptor beta chains presented below share a single source sample, sequenced in a study of T cell responses to AZD1222 COVID-19 vaccine (dated by TCRdb to the early 2020s). Libraries were prepared through the immunoSEQ multiplex PCR assay. As stored in TCRdb, this immuneACCESS dataset retains in-frame rearrangements with V and J assigned. A fraction of the clones does not appear; measured against another copy, unresolved V genes explain less than half of the discrepancy, and the remainder lacks a known reason. Recorded for this sample are about 120,000 clones; just over 85% of them occurred a single time. Just over 9.5% of the sample belongs to the ten largest clones. The sample's time point label, in plain terms: baseline before first vaccination. The sequenced sample was peripheral blood, obtained on day 0 of AZD1222 vaccination. These receptors all stem from an adult in good health.

This chain links TRBV7-2 with TRBJ2-3, with D perhaps matching TRBD2 (5 bases). CDR1 and CDR2 (germline): SGHTA, FQGNSA. There are 15 residues in the CDR3. Trimming left V 4 bases short and J 2 bases short, with 13 bases between. CDR3 nucleotide sequence: TGTGCCAGCAGCTCTCGCCCGGACTTCACAGATACGCAGTATTTT. Translating gives CASSSRPDFTDTQYF.

V usage is TRBV27 and J usage is TRBJ2-1; TRBD2 matches at 14 bases. With 5 bases clipped from V and 8 bases from J, the junction kept 2 bases outside the gene matches. This CDR3 region has 14 residues. Germline CDR1 MNHEY, CDR2 SMNVEV (reference sequence). The CDR3 sequence: CASSKTSGRDEQFF. The CDR3 nucleotides are TGTGCCAGCAGTAAGACTAGCGGGAGGGATGAGCAGTTCTTC.

V is TRBV5-1 and J is TRBJ1-3; unclear D gene. Looked up from germline, CDR1 is SGHRS and CDR2 is YFSETQ. The CDR3 covers 13 residues. Trimming shortened V by 7 bases and J by 3 bases, and 11 bases separated the two germline ends. Written as DNA, the CDR3 is TGCGCCAGCTCAGGTGTAGGTGGAAACACCATATATTTT. Translated, it gives CASSGVGGNTIYF. Full variable domain (remainder filled in from reference TRBV5-1 and TRBJ1-3): KAGVTQTPRYLIKTRGQQVTLSCSPISGHRSVSWYQQTPGQGLQFLFEYFSETQRNKGNFPGRFSGRQFSNSRSEMNVSTLELGDSALYLCASSGVGGNTIYFGEGSWLTVV.

This clone was found once. This CDR3 reads CATSRVSDRQETQYF. The CDR3 nucleotides are TGTGCCACCAGCAGAGTTAGCGACAGGCAAGAGACCCAGTACTTC. The rearrangement links TRBV15 to TRBJ2-5, with D perhaps matching TRBD1 (6 bases). The CDR3 contains 15 residues. Trimming removed 1 base at V and 2 bases at J, with 11 bases between. Germline CDR1 LNHNV, CDR2 YYDKDF (reference sequence). The whole variable domain, remainder taken from reference TRBV15 and TRBJ2-5, is DAMVIQNPRYQVTQFGKPVTLSCSQTLNHNVMYWYQQKSSQAPKLLFHYYDKDFNNEADTPDNFQSRRPNTSFCFLDIRSPGLGDTAMYLCATSRVSDRQETQYFGPGTRLLVL.

The gene calls are TRBV12-3 or TRBV12-4 and TRBJ1-1, with unresolved D. The CDR3 runs to 11 residues. Trimming removed 6 bases from V and 7 bases from J, with 9 bases in between. Written as DNA, the CDR3 is TGTGCCAGCAGCCTGAGCTTTGAAGCTTTCTTT. As protein: CASSLSFEAFF.

This rearrangement joins TRBV18 to TRBJ1-6; 7 nucleotides align to TRBD1. Germline CDR1 and CDR2: KGHSH and LQKENI. J lost 5 bases, V lost 5 bases, and 6 bases had no gene match. The CDR3 is 15 residues long. Written as DNA, the CDR3 is TGTGCCAGCTCAGAGAGACAGGGACATAATTCACCCCTCCACTTT. Residues: CASSERQGHNSPLHF.

The chain links TRBV6-5 to TRBJ1-2; D remains ambiguous. This CDR3 has 13 amino acids. CDR1 and CDR2 from the germline V gene are MNHEY and SVGAGI. V dropped 5 bases and J dropped 1 base, with 8 bases sitting between them. The CDR3 protein is CASSPGGNYGYTF. CDR3 nucleotide sequence: TGTGCCAGCAGTCCCGGAGGTAACTATGGCTACACCTTC.

V and J are TRBV7-9 and TRBJ2-1, with TRBD1 identical over 8 bases. The V segment lost 4 bases and the J segment 6 bases; nucleotides outside the gene matches: 5. CDR3 length equals 14 residues. Germline loops: CDR1 SEHNR, CDR2 FQNEAQ (reference sequence). The CDR3 DNA reads TGTGCCAGCAGCTACCCCGGGACAGGCAATGAGCAGTTCTTC. Protein: CASSYPGTGNEQFF.

CDR3 nucleotide sequence: TGCAGCGTTGGGGGGAACCTTTACGAGCAGTACTTC. Translated, it gives CSVGGNLYEQYF. The chain employs TRBV29-1 and TRBJ2-7, with D perhaps given as TRBD1 or TRBD2 (5 bases each). The germline V gene has CDR1 SQVTM and CDR2 ANQGSEA. This CDR3 contains 12 residues. Trimming left V 4 bases short and J 4 bases short, with 11 bases between.

The chain has TRBV7-2 and TRBJ2-7; 7 bases fit TRBD1. CDR3 length: 19 amino acids. Germline V gene data show CDR1 as SGHTA and CDR2 as FQGNSA. J gave up 7 bases and V 0 bases, and 21 bases lay outside the gene matches. CDR3 in amino acids: CASSLAPVRKWTGQGEQYF. The CDR3 nucleotides are TGTGCCAGCAGCTTAGCCCCGGTTAGGAAGTGGACAGGCCAGGGGGAGCAGTACTTC.

Here the CDR3 DNA reads TGTGCCAGCAGCTATTACCCCAGGTTTGCGGAGAGGAACACTGAAGCTTTCTTT. Encoded protein: CASSYYPRFAERNTEAFF. The V call is TRBV13, the J call TRBJ1-1, with D uncertain. V was trimmed by 4 bases and J by 1 base, leaving 22 bases between them. Per germline, CDR1 PRHDT and CDR2 FYEKMQ (reference sequence). This CDR3 has 18 residues.

The chain links TRBV9 to TRBJ2-1; the D is unclear. Trimming left V 3 bases short and J 0 bases short, with 7 bases between. Germline V gene sequence: CDR1 SGDLS, CDR2 YYNGEE. The CDR3 loop spans 14 amino acids. CDR3 loop: CASSEWDSYNEQFF. CDR3 DNA: TGTGCCAGCAGCGAGTGGGACTCCTACAATGAGCAGTTCTTC.

The chain links TRBV11-2 to TRBJ1-2; D ambiguous. The CDR3 is 13 residues long. V was pared by 3 bases and J by 2 bases, with 7 bases between. Germline-derived CDR1 and CDR2 are SGHAT and FQNNGV. The CDR3 reads CASSFDTNYGYTF. CDR3 sequence (DNA): TGTGCCAGCAGCTTTGACACGAACTATGGCTACACCTTC.

The V and J genes are TRBV18 and TRBJ1-1; 7 bases are a match to TRBD1. V dropped 1 base and J dropped 0; count of bases not matched to a gene: 8. Per the germline V gene, CDR1 is KGHSH and CDR2 is LQKENI. CDR3 length equals 17 residues. The DNA for the CDR3 is TGTGCCAGCTCACCACAGGCCAGGGGGAACATGAACACTGAAGCTTTCTTT. Its translation is CASSPQARGNMNTEAFF.

The V and J genes are TRBV6-1 and TRBJ1-5, with D unresolved. The CDR3 is made up of 13 amino acids. The germline gives CDR1 MNHNS, CDR2 SASEGT. Trimming removed 3 bases at V and 7 bases at J, with 10 bases between. CDR3 in amino acids: CASSDVRRQPQHF. For the CDR3, the DNA is TGTGCCAGCAGTGATGTCCGCCGGCAGCCCCAGCATTTT.

V is TRBV6-5 and J is TRBJ2-7; 8 bases fit TRBD1. Per the germline V gene, CDR1 is MNHEY and CDR2 is SVGAGI. V gave up 6 bases and J gave up 5 bases; unmatched junction bases: 9. CDR3 length equals 14 residues. This chain's CDR3 is CASSGTGLRNEQYF. The CDR3 nucleotides are TGTGCCAGCAGCGGGACAGGCCTCAGGAACGAGCAGTACTTC.

This sequence joins TRBV5-1 and TRBJ1-2, with D unresolved. Between the trimmed V and J ends, which lost 0 bases and 5 bases, there was a span of 23 bases. The CDR3 consists of 18 residues. Germline lookup yields CDR1 SGHRS and CDR2 YFSETQ. The CDR3 nucleotides are TGCGCCAGCAGCTTGGACGGCGGGCAGGCCCGACGAGGTTATGGCTACACCTTC. As protein: CASSLDGGQARRGYGYTF.

This clone occurred once. The rearrangement uses TRBV4-1 and TRBJ2-7, with 11 bases matching TRBD2. The junction had 6 bases not matched to a gene; V was cut back by 1 base and J by 4 bases. Germline lookup yields CDR1 MGHRA and CDR2 YSYEKL. The CDR3 contains 16 residues. CDR3 coding DNA: TGCGCCAGCAGCCAAGTTGGTAGCGGGAGGGTGTACGAGCAGTACTTC. Encoded protein: CASSQVGSGRVYEQYF.

The chain links TRBV6-5 to TRBJ2-5, with 11 positions matching TRBD1. Germline V gene data show CDR1 as MNHEY and CDR2 as SVGAGI. The V and J ends lost 5 bases and 1 base, in that order; junction bases with no gene match: 3. The CDR3 loop spans 15 amino acids. The CDR3 bases are TGTGCCAGCAGTCGGGACAGGGGGTTCCAAGAGACCCAGTACTTC. Amino acid sequence: CASSRDRGFQETQYF.

In the case of this clone: One junction end disagrees with the germline gene, perhaps due to a read error. This chain joins TRBV6-2 or TRBV6-3 and TRBJ1-2, with D unresolved. The CDR3 covers 11 residues. Germline assignment: CDR1 MNHEY and CDR2 SVGEGT. CDR3 protein: CASSDSEGYTF. CDR3 coding DNA: TGTGCCAGCAGTGACTCGGAGGGCTACACCTTC.

This CDR3 is CASSSRPTDTGELFF. The CDR3 coding sequence is TGTGCCAGCAGCTCCCGTCCAACCGACACCGGGGAGCTGTTTTTT. The chain joins TRBV7-8 to TRBJ2-2; D not resolved. The CDR3 spans 15 residues. Germline CDR1 reads SGHVS; CDR2 reads FQNEAQ. Trimming left V 4 bases short and J 3 bases short, with 12 bases between.

The chain is built from TRBV27 and TRBJ2-7, with TRBD2 matching 9 bases. The junction had 11 bases not matched to a gene; V was cut back by 8 bases and J by 0 bases. Germline CDR1 and CDR2: MNHEY and SMNVEV (reference sequence). This CDR3 is 16 amino acids long. The DNA of the CDR3 is TGTGCCAGCGGACCCCTTGGTAGCGGGAGCTCCTACGAGCAGTACTTC. It yields the protein CASGPLGSGSSYEQYF.

The V call is TRBV19, the J call TRBJ2-5; D remains ambiguous. The germline gives CDR1 LNHDA, CDR2 SQIVND (reference sequence). The CDR3 sequence is 13 residues long. V was trimmed by 0 bases and J by 7 bases, leaving 9 bases between them. CDR3: CASSIDLGGTQYF. Written as DNA, the CDR3 is TGTGCCAGTAGTATAGACTTGGGTGGGACCCAGTACTTC.

The chain employs TRBV14 and TRBJ2-3; D unresolved. Germline lookup yields CDR1 SGHDN and CDR2 FVKESK. With 4 bases removed from V and 6 bases from J, the gap between germline ends came to 8 bases. CDR3 length: 12 amino acids. The CDR3 here is CASSLHRDTQYF. The DNA of the CDR3 is TGTGCCAGCAGCCTCCATAGGGATACGCAGTATTTT.

The chain carries TRBV15 and TRBJ1-5; possibly TRBD1 for D (6 bases). In germline, CDR1 is LNHNV, CDR2 YYDKDF (reference sequence). The CDR3 contains 14 residues. The V and J ends lost 0 bases and 4 bases respectively, with 7 bases between them. CDR3: CATSRDRGNQPQHF. The CDR3 region has the DNA TGTGCCACCAGCAGAGACAGGGGTAATCAGCCCCAGCATTTT.